The 26 T cell receptor beta chains below were found in one sample sequenced in a study of Ad26.COV2.S vaccination and SARS-CoV-2 variants. Treatment indicated: around 19 received Ad26.COV2.S at low or high dose, single or two shots; about 5 received placebo; per-sample allocation not given. Sample collection was performed on day 63 after the first vaccine or placebo injection. Libraries were prepared by immunoSEQ multiplex PCR; TCRdb keeps only in-frame clonotypes and omits some of them. Of about 350,000 clones in the sample, about 85% were seen once. Sequenced here: peripheral blood, sampled in a trial of Ad26.COV2.S vaccine versus placebo. The receptors stem from a person between 18 and 60 years old who received the Ad26.COV2.S COVID-19 vaccine or a placebo.

J is TRBJ2-7 and V is TRBV15, with D possibly being TRBD1 or TRBD2 (5 bases each). This CDR3 contains 16 residues. Germline loops: CDR1 LNHNV, CDR2 YYDKDF (reference sequence). V was cut by 5 bases and J by 4 bases, with 21 bases left in between. CDR3 coding DNA: TGTGCCACCAGCCGGGGACCGGGTCTTGATAAATACGAGCAGTACTTC. Its translation is CATSRGPGLDKYEQYF. Together with reference TRBV15 and TRBJ2-7, the CDR3 gives the full variable domain: DAMVIQNPRYQVTQFGKPVTLSCSQTLNHNVMYWYQQKSSQAPKLLFHYYDKDFNNEADTPDNFQSRRPNTSFCFLDIRSPGLGDTAMYLCATSRGPGLDKYEQYFGPGTRLTVT.

The chain joins TRBV5-1 to TRBJ1-1; 9 nucleotides line up with TRBD1. Germline trimming cut 0 bases from V and 0 bases from J; bases unmatched to any gene: 0. Germline CDR1 reads SGHRS; CDR2 reads YFSETQ. The CDR3 consists of 15 residues. The CDR3 protein is CASSLGDRVNTEAFF. CDR3 DNA: TGCGCCAGCAGCTTGGGGGACAGGGTGAACACTGAAGCTTTCTTT.

At least ten counts were recorded for this clone. The rearrangement joins TRBV13 to TRBJ2-1; 8 bases fit TRBD1. The CDR3 covers 14 residues. Per the germline V gene, CDR1 is PRHDT and CDR2 is FYEKMQ (reference sequence). Germline trimming cut 0 bases from V and 8 bases from J; bases unmatched to any gene: 3. The CDR3 region is CASSLGDRVYEQFF. CDR3 DNA: TGTGCCAGCAGCTTAGGGGACAGGGTCTATGAGCAGTTCTTC.

In DNA, the CDR3 is TGTGCCAGCAGCCAAGATAAGGAAGGGGGGATAGAGACCCAGTACTTC. Translating gives CASSQDKEGGIETQYF. The rearrangement links TRBV3-1 (or the pseudogene TRBV3-2) to TRBJ2-5; tentatively, D is TRBD1 or TRBD2 (6 bases each). Trimming shortened V by 0 bases and J by 4 bases, and 15 bases separated the two germline ends. This CDR3 comprises 16 residues. CDR1 LGHDT and CDR2 YNNKEL come from the germline V gene (reference sequence).

The chain employs TRBV27 and TRBJ2-6, with 9 bases aligning to TRBD1. From germline, CDR1 is MNHEY and CDR2 SMNVEV (reference sequence). Germline trimming cut 6 bases from V and 0 bases from J; bases unmatched to any gene: 9. CDR3 length: 18 amino acids. The CDR3, as DNA: TGTGCCAGCAGAAAAAGGACAGGGGAAGCCTCTGGGGCCAACGTCCTGACTTTC. Its protein product is CASRKRTGEASGANVLTF. Together with reference TRBV27 and TRBJ2-6, the CDR3 gives the full variable domain: EAQVTQNPRYLITVTGKKLTVTCSQNMNHEYMSWYRQDPGLGLRQIYYSMNVEVTDKGDVPEGYKVSRKEKRNFPLILESPSPNQTSLYFCASRKRTGEASGANVLTFGAGSRLTVL.

This clone was found a few times. This rearrangement joins TRBV6-5 to TRBJ1-2, with 9 bases fitting TRBD1. The germline V gene encodes CDR1 MNHEY and CDR2 SVGAGI. The junction had 6 bases not matched to a gene; V was cut back by 6 bases and J by 4 bases. The CDR3 consists of 14 residues. The CDR3 region is CASSPGTGSYGYTF. CDR3 DNA sequence: TGTGCCAGCAGCCCCGGGACAGGGTCCTATGGCTACACCTTC.

The J gene is TRBJ2-7, the V gene TRBV11-2; D is possibly TRBD1 or TRBD2 (5 bases each). Germline V gives CDR1 SGHAT, CDR2 FQNNGV. V gave up 3 bases and J gave up 3 bases, with 15 bases separating them. The CDR3 spans 15 residues. The CDR3 loop reads CASSFYQRDGYEQYF. The CDR3 DNA sequence: TGTGCCAGCAGCTTCTACCAAAGGGACGGCTACGAGCAGTACTTC.

The chain employs TRBV5-4 and TRBJ1-2, with TRBD1 identical over 10 bases. Germline V gene sequence: CDR1 SGHNT, CDR2 YYREEE (reference sequence). V was pared by 3 bases and J by 6 bases, with 5 bases of the junction left unmatched. There are 14 residues in the CDR3. The DNA of the CDR3 is TGTGCCAGCAGCTGGGACAGGGGTAGTGATGGCTACACCTTC. Protein product: CASSWDRGSDGYTF.

This chain connects TRBV11-2 to TRBJ2-7, with TRBD2 identical over 8 bases. CDR3 length equals 17 residues. CDR1 SGHAT and CDR2 FQNNGV come from the germline V gene. After removal of 0 bases from V and 3 bases from J, the junction contained 10 bases not matched to a gene. Here the CDR3 DNA reads TGTGCCAGCAGCTTAGATCTCTGGGCGGGGGGCGGCTACGAGCAGTACTTC. Encoded protein: CASSLDLWAGGGYEQYF.

V and J are TRBV7-2 and TRBJ2-1; TRBD2 matches at 14 bases. The trim removed 4 bases at V and 2 bases at J, leaving 1 base unmatched. The CDR3 extends over 16 amino acids. CDR1 and CDR2 (germline): SGHTA, FQGNSA. CDR3 DNA sequence: TGTGCCAGCAGCTGGGGACTAGCGGGGGCCTACAATGAGCAGTTCTTC. The encoded protein is CASSWGLAGAYNEQFF.

V is TRBV21-1 and J is TRBJ1-4. TRBV21-1 is flagged as a pseudogene. The CDR3 length is 12 residues. The CDR3 DNA sequence: TGTGCCAGCAGCAAGGGTCATGAAAAACTGTTTTTT. This sequence encodes CASSKGHEKLFF.

The V and J genes are TRBV6-5 and TRBJ2-5; 10 nucleotides agree with TRBD1. Germline V gene data show CDR1 as MNHEY and CDR2 as SVGAGI. The V segment lost 5 bases and the J segment 5 bases; nucleotides outside the gene matches: 8. The CDR3 is made up of 15 amino acids. The CDR3 reads CASSPGQGGEETQYF. The CDR3 region has the DNA TGTGCCAGCAGTCCCGGACAGGGGGGGGAGGAGACCCAGTACTTC.

This chain uses TRBV7-9 with TRBJ1-1; tentatively, D is TRBD1 (6 bases). CDR1 is SEHNR, CDR2 FQNEAQ, per germline (reference sequence). The CDR3 sequence is 17 residues long. The V end lost 5 bases, the J end lost 3 bases, and 22 bases lay between the germline ends. CDR3 in amino acids: CASSPTGRGSDDTEAFF. In nucleotides, the CDR3 is TGTGCCAGCAGCCCCACAGGCAGGGGATCCGATGACACTGAAGCTTTCTTT.

This clone was counted a single time. The chain couples TRBV28 to TRBJ1-5; a weak D match, TRBD1 (6 bases). Looked up from germline, CDR1 is MDHEN and CDR2 is SYDVKM. V lost 8 bases to trimming and J lost 3 bases, with 11 bases between them. This CDR3 has 13 residues. DNA of the CDR3: TGTGCCAGCCAAGGACAGTTCAATCAGCCCCAGCATTTT. Translating gives CASQGQFNQPQHF.

The rearrangement uses TRBV7-9 and TRBJ1-1, with no clear D. V was pared by 5 bases and J by 3 bases, with 13 bases between. Germline CDR1 reads SEHNR; CDR2 reads FQNEAQ (reference sequence). This CDR3 has 14 residues. CDR3 residues: CASSTGSGDTEAFF. The CDR3 DNA is TGTGCCAGCAGCACCGGGTCTGGGGACACTGAAGCTTTCTTT.

J is TRBJ2-5 and V is TRBV18, with TRBD1 matching 11 bases. V shed 5 bases, J shed 5 bases, and the junction held 4 bases outside the gene matches. The germline V gene has CDR1 KGHSH and CDR2 LQKENI. There are 14 residues in the CDR3. This CDR3 reads CASSAWDRGETQYF. CDR3 bases: TGTGCCAGCTCAGCCTGGGACAGGGGGGAGACCCAGTACTTC.

V gene TRBV6-2 or TRBV6-3 combines with J gene TRBJ2-7; D may correspond to TRBD1 or TRBD2 (6 bases each). In germline, CDR1 is MNHEY, CDR2 SVGEGT. Trimming pared 0 bases from V and 4 bases from J, leaving 19 bases between. The CDR3 runs to 17 residues. CDR3 loop: CASSYSMIWGAEYEQYF. DNA of the CDR3: TGTGCCAGCAGTTACTCGATGATCTGGGGGGCTGAGTACGAGCAGTACTTC.

The V call is TRBV4-3, the J call TRBJ1-6, with unresolved D. The CDR3 contains 18 residues. CDR1 and CDR2 (germline): LGHNA, YSLEER. V was trimmed by 0 bases and J by 4 bases, leaving 16 bases between them. The CDR3 here is CASSQDSGTQLYNSPLHF. The CDR3 DNA is TGCGCCAGCAGCCAAGATTCGGGTACACAACTATATAATTCACCCCTCCACTTT.

This chain joins TRBV19 and TRBJ1-5; tentative D call: TRBD1 (6 bases). V lost 7 bases to trimming and J lost 2 bases, with 24 bases between them. CDR1 and CDR2 (germline): LNHDA, SQIVND (reference sequence). The CDR3 is 18 residues long. The CDR3 region has the DNA TGTGCCAGTAATCGGGTGGGGGCACGGTTATACGGCAATCAGCCCCAGCATTTT. Its protein product is CASNRVGARLYGNQPQHF.

This chain uses TRBV20-1 with TRBJ2-7, with TRBD2 matching over 7 bases. This CDR3 contains 11 residues. The germline CDR1 and CDR2 sequences are DFQATT and SNEGSKA (reference sequence). V was clipped by 4 bases and J by 3 bases; unmatched bases: 0. DNA of the CDR3: TGCAGTGCTACGGGAGGCTACGAGCAGTACTTC. This translates into CSATGGYEQYF.

The chain joins TRBV11-2 to TRBJ2-1, with D unresolved. Germline V gene sequence: CDR1 SGHAT, CDR2 FQNNGV. Trimming cost V 1 base and J 4 bases, with 14 bases left between them. CDR3 length equals 16 residues. DNA for the CDR3: TGTGCCAGCAGCTTAGTTTCCCAACTCGGGTACAATGAGCAGTTCTTC. Residues: CASSLVSQLGYNEQFF. Full variable domain (rest looked up from reference TRBV11-2 and TRBJ2-1): EAGVAQSPRYKIIEKRQSVAFWCNPISGHATLYWYQQILGQGPKLLIQFQNNGVVDDSQLPKDRFSAERLKGVDSTLKIQPAKLEDSAVYLCASSLVSQLGYNEQFFGPGTRLTVL.

The chain links TRBV19 to TRBJ2-2; 12 nucleotides match TRBD2. CDR1 is LNHDA, CDR2 SQIVND, per germline (reference sequence). The CDR3 length is 16 residues. V gave up 6 bases and J gave up 0 bases; unmatched junction bases: 2. The CDR3, as DNA: TGTGCCAGTAGGGCTAGCGGGGGGGCGAACACCGGGGAGCTGTTTTTT. This gives the protein CASRASGGANTGELFF.

The count of this clone is one. J is TRBJ1-3 and V is TRBV21-1. TRBV21-1 is assigned pseudogene status. The CDR3 consists of 13 residues. DNA for the CDR3: TGTGCCCTTACGGGGGGGTCAGGAAACACCATATATTTT. Protein sequence: CALTGGSGNTIYF.

This clone was seen a few times. The chain employs TRBV24-1 and TRBJ2-1; no firm D call. This CDR3 is built from 11 residues. Trimming removed 6 bases at V and 5 bases at J, with 4 bases between. Germline V gene data show CDR1 as KGHDR and CDR2 as SFDVKD. CDR3 sequence (DNA): TGTGCCACCAGTTGGGACAATGAGCAGTTCTTC. This gives the protein CATSWDNEQFF.

The chain has TRBV18 and TRBJ2-5; 7 bases match TRBD1. CDR3 size: 15 residues. J was trimmed by 5 bases and V by 0 bases; bases with no gene match: 6. Germline CDR1 is KGHSH and CDR2 is LQKENI. The CDR3 loop is CASSPPNRGGETQYF. The CDR3 nucleotides read TGTGCCAGCTCACCACCGAACAGGGGTGGCGAGACCCAGTACTTC.

The chain joins TRBV5-1 to TRBJ1-5; D is possibly TRBD1 (5 bases). CDR3 length: 14 amino acids. Germline assignment: CDR1 SGHRS and CDR2 YFSETQ. V lost 4 bases and J lost 7, with 15 bases in between. CDR3 in amino acids: CASSISGDRQPQHF. Here the CDR3 DNA reads TGCGCCAGCAGCATTTCGGGGGATCGGCAGCCCCAGCATTTT.